This record looks at one TCR beta chain sequence and its context. Its matching antigen is unknown. The data were obtained in a study of T-cell reconstitution after alpha-beta-depleted transplantation in children. The study, taken as a whole, reports: A year had passed since transplant, and T-cell counts and diversity by then came mostly from newly produced T cells. Several patients had high TCRbeta diversity at day 60; it came from surviving recipient T cells and thymic progenitors. The origin of alpha-beta T cells about two months after transplant was reportedly several hundred expanded graft clones.

Per germline, CDR1 MNHEY and CDR2 SMNVEV (reference sequence). V was pared by 5 bases and J by 2 bases, with 9 bases of the junction left unmatched. The CDR3 runs 15 residues. Using unique molecular identifiers, the investigators prepared the TCRbeta library. TCRdb passed the PCR reads through MiXCR, listing each CDR3 protein once. The sample consists of 700,000 to 950,000 distinct CDR3 sequences, under 20% of them appearing once. The specimen comprised PBMCs, mostly from graft donor cells, sampled 360 days after TCRalphabeta/CD19-depleted stem cell transplant. This sequence originates from a male patient aged 10-17 years who had a stem cell transplant for acute lymphoblastic leukemia, so the T cells may come from the graft donor. The chain recombines TRBV27 with TRBJ2-7; 7 bases map to TRBD1. The CDR3 spells CASSRRDRVTYEQYF. The CDR3 DNA is TGTGCCAGCAGTAGACGAGACAGGGTGACCTACGAGCAGTACTTC.